This T cell receptor beta chain was obtained from a study of blood T cell repertoires in COVID-19. Study as a whole: The samples span acute and convalescent COVID-19 from the United States, Italy and Spain. T cells, B-cell-depleted T cells, or PBMCs supplied cDNA or gDNA.

This study enrolled people aged 18 to 89 from roughly 24 US geographic areas. Original analysis: Cell counts per sample came from amplifying reference gene primers. Produced via immunoSEQ multiplex PCR; TCRdb's table is partial and in-frame only. The DNA was the basis for D and trimming; V, J and clone size are from that table. The repertoire holds 200,000 or so clones, with 83% as singletons. V was cut by 7 bases and J by 4 bases, with 10 bases left in between. Germline CDR1 and CDR2: SGHRS and YFSETQ. The CDR3 sequence is 12 residues long. This clone has only one observation. The receptor comes from a woman aged 50 to 60 who had been exposed to COVID-19. The chain links TRBV5-1 to TRBJ2-3; weak D call: TRBD2 (6 bases). Sequences were obtained from PBMCs or T cells enriched from blood (not recorded which). CDR3 sequence: CASGRGSDTQYF. In DNA, the CDR3 is TGCGCCAGCGGACGGGGGTCAGATACGCAGTATTTT.